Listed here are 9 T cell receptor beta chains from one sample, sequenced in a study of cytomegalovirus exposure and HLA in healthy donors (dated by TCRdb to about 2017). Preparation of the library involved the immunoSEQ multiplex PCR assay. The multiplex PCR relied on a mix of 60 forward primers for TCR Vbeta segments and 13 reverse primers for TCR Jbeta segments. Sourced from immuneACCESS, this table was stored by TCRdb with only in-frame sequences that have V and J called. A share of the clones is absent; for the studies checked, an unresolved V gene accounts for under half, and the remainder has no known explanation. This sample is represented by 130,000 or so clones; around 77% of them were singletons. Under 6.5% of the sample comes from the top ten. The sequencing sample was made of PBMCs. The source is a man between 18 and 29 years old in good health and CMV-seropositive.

The CDR3 nucleotides read TGTGCCAGCAGCCCAGAAAGCGGCTCTGGAAACACCATATATTTT. This sequence encodes CASSPESGSGNTIYF. The chain has TRBV13 and TRBJ1-3, with D hard to call. Trimming shortened V by 5 bases and J by 0 bases, and 11 bases separated the two germline ends. This CDR3 has 15 residues. CDR1 is PRHDT, CDR2 FYEKMQ, per germline (reference sequence). Complete variable domain (other parts from reference TRBV13 and TRBJ1-3): AAGVIQSPRHLIKEKRETATLKCYPIPRHDTVYWYQQGPGQDPQFLISFYEKMQSDKGSIPDRFSAQQFSDYHSELNMSSLELGDSALYFCASSPESGSGNTIYFGEGSWLTVV.

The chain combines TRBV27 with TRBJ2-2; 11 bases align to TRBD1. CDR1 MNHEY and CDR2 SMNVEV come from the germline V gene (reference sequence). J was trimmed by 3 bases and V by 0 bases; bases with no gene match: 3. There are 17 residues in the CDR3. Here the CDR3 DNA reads TGTGCCAGCAGTTTATCGGGACAGGGGGACGACACCGGGGAGCTGTTTTTT. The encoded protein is CASSLSGQGDDTGELFF.

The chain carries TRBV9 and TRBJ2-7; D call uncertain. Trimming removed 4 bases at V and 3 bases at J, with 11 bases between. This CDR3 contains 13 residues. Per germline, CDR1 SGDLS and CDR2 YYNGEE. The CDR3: CASSISENYEQYF. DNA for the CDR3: TGTGCCAGCAGCATCTCGGAGAACTACGAGCAGTACTTC.

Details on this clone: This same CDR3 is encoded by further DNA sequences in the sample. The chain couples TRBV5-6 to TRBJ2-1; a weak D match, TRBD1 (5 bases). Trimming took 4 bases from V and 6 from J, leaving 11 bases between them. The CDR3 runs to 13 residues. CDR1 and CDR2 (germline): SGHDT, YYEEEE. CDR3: CASSLGRVNEQFF. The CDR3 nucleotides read TGTGCCAGCAGCCTGGGCAGGGTCAATGAGCAGTTCTTC.

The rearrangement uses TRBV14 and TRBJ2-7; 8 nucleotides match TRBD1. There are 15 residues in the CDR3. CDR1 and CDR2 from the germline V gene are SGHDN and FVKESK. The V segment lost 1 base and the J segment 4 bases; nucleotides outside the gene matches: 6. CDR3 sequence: CASSQVQGVIYEQYF. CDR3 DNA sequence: TGTGCCAGCAGCCAAGTACAGGGGGTCATTTACGAGCAGTACTTC.

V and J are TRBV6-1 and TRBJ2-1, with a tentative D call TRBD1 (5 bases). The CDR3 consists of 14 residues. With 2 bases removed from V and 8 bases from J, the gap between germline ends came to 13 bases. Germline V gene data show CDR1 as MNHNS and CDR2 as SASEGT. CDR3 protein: CASSERGPEDEQFF. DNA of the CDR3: TGTGCCAGCAGTGAAAGGGGTCCCGAGGATGAGCAGTTCTTC.

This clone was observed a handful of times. CDR3 in amino acids: CASSLGQGTSTDTQYF. CDR3 in DNA: TGTGCCAGCAGCTTAGGACAGGGGACTAGCACAGATACGCAGTATTTT. This chain uses TRBV5-8 with TRBJ2-3; 9 positions match TRBD1. Germline V CDR1 and CDR2: SGHTS, YDEGEE. V gave up 2 bases and J gave up 0 bases; unmatched junction bases: 4. The CDR3 sequence is 16 residues long.

CDR3 amino acids: CASSPGGNEQFF. DNA for the CDR3: TGCGCCAGCAGCCCGGGGGGAAATGAGCAGTTCTTC. V is TRBV4-1 and J is TRBJ2-1; 7 bases are a match to TRBD2. With 4 bases clipped from V and 7 bases from J, the junction kept 1 base outside the gene matches. The germline V gene encodes CDR1 MGHRA and CDR2 YSYEKL. CDR3 size: 12 residues.

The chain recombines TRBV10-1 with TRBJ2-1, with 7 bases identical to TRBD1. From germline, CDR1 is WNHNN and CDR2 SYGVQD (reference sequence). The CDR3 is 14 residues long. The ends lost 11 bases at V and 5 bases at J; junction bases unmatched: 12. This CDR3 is CASSNGQVNNEQFF. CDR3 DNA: TGCGCCTCATCGAATGGACAGGTCAACAATGAGCAGTTCTTC.